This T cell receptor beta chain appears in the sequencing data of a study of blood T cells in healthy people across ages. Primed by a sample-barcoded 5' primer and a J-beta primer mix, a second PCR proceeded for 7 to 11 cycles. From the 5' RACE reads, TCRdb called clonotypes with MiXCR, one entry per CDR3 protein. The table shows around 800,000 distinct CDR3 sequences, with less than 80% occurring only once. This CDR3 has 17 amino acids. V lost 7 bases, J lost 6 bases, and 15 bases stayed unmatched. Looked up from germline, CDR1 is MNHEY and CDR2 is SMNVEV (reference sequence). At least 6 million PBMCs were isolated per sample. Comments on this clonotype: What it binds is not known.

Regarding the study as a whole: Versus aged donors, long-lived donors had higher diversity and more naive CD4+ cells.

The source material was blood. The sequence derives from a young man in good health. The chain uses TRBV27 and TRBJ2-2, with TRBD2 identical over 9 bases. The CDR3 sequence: CASIAAGTSKVPGELFF. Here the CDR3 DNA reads TGTGCCAGCATCGCCGCCGGGACTAGCAAAGTCCCCGGGGAGCTGTTTTTT.